These 20 T cell receptor beta chains originate from one sample sequenced in a study of OX40 agonist ivuxolimab in advanced cancers. Clones were sequenced by immunoSEQ multiplex PCR, and TCRdb holds only the in-frame ones, with some missing. The sample carries 77,000 or so clones, roughly nine tenths recorded once. This specimen consisted of CD4+ or CD8+ T cells sorted from blood, obtained in a trial of the OX40 agonist ivuxolimab. The receptors derive from an adult with an advanced solid tumor such as melanoma, head and neck, liver or kidney cancer.

The chain joins TRBV5-1 to TRBJ1-1; 12 bases fit TRBD1. The CDR3 has 16 amino acids. Germline V gene data show CDR1 as SGHRS and CDR2 as YFSETQ. V lost 3 bases to trimming and J lost 6 bases; unmatched junction nucleotides: 9. Here the CDR3 DNA reads TGCGCCAGCAGCTCACCGGGACAGGGGGCCCAAGCTGAAGCTTTCTTT. Translating it yields CASSSPGQGAQAEAFF.

In its sample, this clone was seen once. The rearrangement uses TRBV27 and TRBJ1-5, with D hard to call. Germline V gene sequence: CDR1 MNHEY, CDR2 SMNVEV (reference sequence). This CDR3 has 15 residues. Trimming stripped 2 bases from V and 0 bases from J, with 8 bases between. Here the CDR3 DNA reads TGTGCCAGCAGTTTAGGTACCTATAGCAATCAGCCCCAGCATTTT. Translation gives CASSLGTYSNQPQHF.

The count of this clone is one. J is TRBJ1-2 and V is TRBV29-1; D call uncertain. The germline V and J ends were trimmed by 7 bases and 8 bases, with 14 bases remaining between them. Germline CDR1 SQVTM, CDR2 ANQGSEA. This CDR3 comprises 11 residues. CDR3 amino acids: CSARVSEGYTF. CDR3 sequence (DNA): TGCAGCGCAAGAGTTTCGGAGGGCTACACCTTC.

This sequence joins TRBV6-6 and TRBJ1-5; perhaps TRBD1 as D (5 bases). The CDR3 runs to 14 residues. V lost 7 bases and J lost 7, with 17 bases in between. CDR1 and CDR2 from the germline V gene are MNHNY and SVGAGI (reference sequence). The CDR3 here is CASIIDSEGQPQHF. CDR3 nucleotide sequence: TGTGCCAGCATTATCGACAGCGAGGGGCAGCCCCAGCATTTT.

The CDR3 coding sequence is TGTGCCAGCAGCACAACTAGCGTCGGGCAGTTCTTC. Translation: CASSTTSVGQFF. The V gene is TRBV7-9, the J gene TRBJ2-1, with TRBD2 matching 7 bases. Trimming cost V 5 bases and J 12 bases; bases outside gene matches: 7. CDR1 and CDR2 from the germline V gene are SEHNR and FQNEAQ (reference sequence). This CDR3 region has 12 residues.

In this sample, this clone turned up a few times. In DNA form, the CDR3 reads TGTGCCTGGAGTGTACATGAGATCGGTGAAGCTTTCTTT. Its protein is CAWSVHEIGEAFF. The J gene is TRBJ1-1, the V gene TRBV30; D is uncertain. Germline CDR1 GTSNPN, CDR2 SVGIG (reference sequence). The CDR3 totals 13 residues. Trimming cost V 0 bases and J 7 bases, with 12 bases left between them.

The V and J genes are TRBV5-1 and TRBJ2-3, with D uncertain. In germline, CDR1 is SGHRS, CDR2 YFSETQ. The CDR3 sequence is 13 residues long. V was pared by 6 bases and J by 2 bases, with 10 bases between. CDR3 amino acids: CASNERVTDTQYF. In DNA form, the CDR3 reads TGCGCCAGCAACGAGCGAGTCACAGATACGCAGTATTTT.

The chain is built from TRBV7-9 and TRBJ1-6; TRBD1 might be the D (5 bases). V lost 4 bases, J lost 0 bases, and 7 bases lay in between. The germline V gene has CDR1 SEHNR and CDR2 FQNEAQ (reference sequence). The CDR3 extends over 15 amino acids. CDR3 sequence: CASSSGHSYNSPLHF. DNA of the CDR3: TGTGCCAGCAGCTCAGGACACTCCTATAATTCACCCCTCCACTTT.

The chain is built from TRBV4-2 and TRBJ2-2; perhaps TRBD1 as D (6 bases). This CDR3 has 15 amino acids. V shed 1 base and J shed 0 bases, with 6 bases lying between them. Germline CDR1 reads LGHNA; CDR2 reads YNFKEQ. Written as DNA, the CDR3 is TGTGCCAGCAGCCAAGGGACAGCGAACACCGGGGAGCTGTTTTTT. Amino acids: CASSQGTANTGELFF.

The chain recombines TRBV4-2 with TRBJ2-7; possible D gene TRBD2, 6 bases. Trimming left V 4 bases short and J 2 bases short, with 12 bases between. CDR3 size: 14 residues. The germline CDR1 and CDR2 sequences are LGHNA and YNFKEQ. The CDR3 sequence: CASSPGGETYEQYF. The CDR3 DNA follows: TGTGCCAGCAGCCCGGGCGGGGAAACCTACGAGCAGTACTTC.

The chain recombines TRBV27 with TRBJ1-5, with D possibly being TRBD1 (6 bases). The CDR3 runs to 18 residues. Trimming took 4 bases from V and 2 from J, leaving 21 bases between them. The germline gives CDR1 MNHEY, CDR2 SMNVEV (reference sequence). The CDR3, as DNA: TGTGCCAGCAGTTGGGCAGGGGCGATCCTTGGGGGCAATCAGCCCCAGCATTTT. Residues: CASSWAGAILGGNQPQHF.

The J gene is TRBJ1-1, the V gene TRBV7-9; no clear D. The CDR3 totals 16 residues. With 8 bases removed from V and 0 bases from J, the gap between germline ends came to 19 bases. CDR1 and CDR2 (germline): SEHNR, FQNEAQ (reference sequence). CDR3 loop: CASGTDGEALNTEAFF. In DNA, the CDR3 is TGTGCCAGCGGTACCGACGGAGAAGCTCTGAACACTGAAGCTTTCTTT.

This clone has more than one count but fewer than ten. V usage is TRBV4-1 and J usage is TRBJ2-5, with TRBD1 as a possible D gene (5 bases). Germline V lookup: CDR1 MGHRA, CDR2 YSYEKL. V was cut by 3 bases and J by 4 bases, with 15 bases left in between. The CDR3 is 15 amino acids. Here the CDR3 reads CASSHGAALSETQYF. CDR3 nucleotide sequence: TGCGCCAGCAGCCATGGGGCAGCCTTATCAGAGACCCAGTACTTC.

This chain connects TRBV4-1 to TRBJ2-3, with 9 bases lining up with TRBD1. This CDR3 spans 16 amino acids. V lost 0 bases, J lost 4 bases, and 5 bases stayed unmatched. CDR1 and CDR2 from the germline V gene are MGHRA and YSYEKL. CDR3 sequence reads: CASSQDRGQGADTQYF. CDR3 DNA: TGCGCCAGCAGCCAAGATAGGGGACAGGGTGCAGATACGCAGTATTTT.

This sequence joins TRBV7-9 and TRBJ2-5; D gene unclear. The CDR3 contains 14 residues. Trimming stripped 1 base from V and 2 bases from J, with 8 bases between. In germline, CDR1 is SEHNR, CDR2 FQNEAQ (reference sequence). The CDR3 region has the DNA TGTGCCAGCAGCTTAGATCGCTATCAAGAGACCCAGTACTTC. Its protein is CASSLDRYQETQYF.

The chain carries TRBV13 and TRBJ2-1, with 9 nucleotides matching TRBD2. The germline gives CDR1 PRHDT, CDR2 FYEKMQ (reference sequence). This CDR3 spans 17 amino acids. V was pared by 1 base and J by 5 bases, with 9 bases of the junction left unmatched. CDR3 nucleotide sequence: TGTGCCAGCAGCTTAGAGGCCGCGAGCGGGGGGCACAATGAGCAGTTCTTC. The encoded protein is CASSLEAASGGHNEQFF.

The chain is built from TRBV15 and TRBJ2-5, with D tentatively TRBD2 (6 bases). The CDR3 is 15 amino acids. The germline gives CDR1 LNHNV, CDR2 YYDKDF (reference sequence). V shed 3 bases and J shed 5 bases, with 16 bases lying between them. This chain's CDR3 is CATSRARGSRETQYF. CDR3 coding DNA: TGTGCCACCAGCAGGGCCCGGGGGTCCAGGGAGACCCAGTACTTC.

The chain carries TRBV5-6 and TRBJ1-5; D not certain. The CDR3 sequence is 14 residues long. Germline V gene lookup returns CDR1 SGHDT and CDR2 YYEEEE. V was pared by 1 base and J by 1 base, with 6 bases between. The CDR3 loop is CASSLTSSNQPQHF. The CDR3 DNA is TGTGCCAGCAGCTTGACGTCCAGCAATCAGCCCCAGCATTTT.

The rearrangement uses TRBV19 and TRBJ2-5; D might be TRBD2 (5 bases). Germline V gives CDR1 LNHDA, CDR2 SQIVND (reference sequence). This CDR3 has 14 residues. The V gene lost 8 bases and the J gene lost 4 bases, with 17 bases spanning the gap. The CDR3 sequence is CASSRTGALETQYF. The DNA for the CDR3 is TGTGCCAGTTCCAGGACTGGCGCATTAGAGACCCAGTACTTC.

The J gene is TRBJ1-6, the V gene TRBV4-3; the D is unclear. Trimming left V 0 bases short and J 6 bases short, with 9 bases between. Germline V gives CDR1 LGHNA, CDR2 YSLEER. The CDR3 is 15 residues long. In nucleotides, the CDR3 is TGCGCCAGCAGCCAAGATACCGGAATTAATTCACCCCTCCACTTT. It encodes CASSQDTGINSPLHF.